A single sample gave rise to the 5 T cell receptor beta chains below, sequenced in a study of cytomegalovirus exposure and HLA in healthy donors. PCR primers comprised 60 Vbeta and 13 Jbeta primers. Sequencing was performed with immunoSEQ multiplex PCR; in TCRdb, only in-frame clones are kept and a portion is missing. The sample lists tens of thousands of clones, approximately 85% occurring once. Material: PBMCs. Receptors originate from a woman aged 18-29 years in good health and CMV-seropositive.

The V gene is TRBV27, the J gene TRBJ1-1; no definite D call. Deletions cut 4 bases from V and 7 bases from J, with 16 bases between. The length of the CDR3 is 14 residues. Germline loops: CDR1 MNHEY, CDR2 SMNVEV (reference sequence). The CDR3 coding sequence is TGTGCCAGCAGTTCCCGGGCGGGAACCGTTGAAGCTTTCTTT. Amino acids: CASSSRAGTVEAFF.

The V and J genes are TRBV18 and TRBJ1-5; weak D call: TRBD1 (5 bases). There are 15 residues in the CDR3. Germline V gives CDR1 KGHSH, CDR2 LQKENI. Trimming pared 3 bases from V and 2 bases from J, leaving 11 bases between. This chain's CDR3 is CASSPAGMGNQPQHF. CDR3 in DNA: TGTGCCAGCTCACCGGCAGGGATGGGCAATCAGCCCCAGCATTTT.

The chain has TRBV5-1 and TRBJ2-7; D unclear. CDR3 length: 15 amino acids. Between the trimmed V and J ends, which lost 4 bases and 3 bases, there was a span of 17 bases. In germline, CDR1 is SGHRS, CDR2 YFSETQ. The CDR3 loop is CASSELPLHGYEQYF. The CDR3 DNA reads TGCGCCAGCAGCGAGTTGCCATTGCATGGCTACGAGCAGTACTTC.

The rearrangement joins TRBV9 to TRBJ2-7; the match to TRBD2 covers 8 bases. The CDR3 spans 14 residues. The V segment lost 4 bases and the J segment 5 bases; nucleotides outside the gene matches: 8. Germline V gives CDR1 SGDLS, CDR2 YYNGEE. The CDR3 region is CASSLTGLGDEQYF. DNA of the CDR3: TGTGCCAGCAGCCTAACGGGACTAGGAGACGAGCAGTACTTC.

The chain uses TRBV28 and TRBJ2-5, with D unclear. CDR3 size: 11 residues. In germline, CDR1 is MDHEN, CDR2 SYDVKM. Trimming took off 10 bases at V and 4 bases at J, with 10 bases between the two ends. Here the CDR3 reads CATVFLETQYF. CDR3 nucleotides: TGTGCCACAGTGTTCCTAGAGACCCAGTACTTC.